These 32 T cell receptor beta chains came from one sample sequenced in a study of T cell responses to AZD1222 COVID-19 vaccine. Sequenced by immunoSEQ multiplex PCR; TCRdb stores in-frame clones only, minus some. This table has about 70,000 clones, 85% appearing once. This specimen consisted of peripheral blood, obtained on day 0 of AZD1222 vaccination. The receptors shown here come from an adult in good health.

The V call is TRBV7-9, the J call TRBJ1-5, with 7 bases identical to TRBD1. Germline V gives CDR1 SEHNR, CDR2 FQNEAQ (reference sequence). V shed 5 bases, J shed 5 bases, and the junction held 3 bases outside the gene matches. This CDR3 contains 13 residues. The CDR3 reads CASSPTGDQPQHF. DNA of the CDR3: TGTGCCAGCAGCCCAACAGGGGATCAGCCCCAGCATTTT.

The V gene is TRBV30, the J gene TRBJ1-1, with a possible D match to TRBD1 (6 bases). Germline CDR1 GTSNPN, CDR2 SVGIG (reference sequence). This CDR3 is built from 11 residues. Trimming left V 3 bases short and J 8 bases short, with 10 bases between. The CDR3 nucleotides read TGTGCCTGGAGCCCGACAGGCGAAGCTTTCTTT. Protein product: CAWSPTGEAFF.

This clone was seen a few times. This chain connects TRBV27 to TRBJ2-7, with D maybe TRBD2 (6 bases). This CDR3 contains 15 residues. V was shortened by 5 bases and J by 2 bases, with 16 bases between the two germline ends. The germline CDR1 and CDR2 sequences are MNHEY and SMNVEV (reference sequence). CDR3 protein: CASSEKSGGAYEQYF. Here the CDR3 DNA reads TGTGCCAGCAGTGAAAAATCCGGGGGAGCCTACGAGCAGTACTTC.

This sequence joins TRBV6-7 and TRBJ1-5; 11 bases are shared with TRBD1. TRBV6-7 falls under the ORF class, with uncertain function. Trimming cost V 0 bases and J 2 bases; bases outside gene matches: 12. The CDR3 is 20 residues long. CDR3 sequence reads: CASSYSAGQGAYSGNQPQHF. The CDR3 DNA reads TGTGCCAGCAGTTACTCGGCAGGACAGGGGGCCTATAGTGGCAATCAGCCCCAGCATTTT.

The chain has TRBV11-3 and TRBJ2-1; D perhaps matches TRBD2 (6 bases). The CDR3 extends over 18 amino acids. Trimming shortened V by 0 bases and J by 7 bases, and 22 bases separated the two germline ends. The V gene's germline CDR1 is SGHNT and CDR2 YENEEA. In nucleotides, the CDR3 is TGTGCCAGCAGCTTAGATGGACCTACTTGGGCGGGGCATAATGAGCAGTTCTTC. The encoded protein is CASSLDGPTWAGHNEQFF.

This rearrangement joins TRBV5-6 to TRBJ1-2, with no clear D. V lost 1 base, J lost 4 bases, and 8 bases lay in between. The V gene's germline CDR1 is SGHDT and CDR2 YYEEEE. The CDR3 runs 13 residues. CDR3 bases: TGTGCCAGCAGCTTGAACACCGCCTATGGCTACACCTTC. Its protein is CASSLNTAYGYTF.

The gene calls are TRBV5-1 and TRBJ1-1; D perhaps matches TRBD1 (6 bases). Trimming removed 2 bases from V and 6 bases from J, with 11 bases in between. The CDR3 runs to 13 residues. Germline lookup yields CDR1 SGHRS and CDR2 YFSETQ. CDR3 bases: TGCGCCAGCAGCTTTGGACAGAAGCCTGAAGCTTTCTTT. Translated: CASSFGQKPEAFF.

This chain joins TRBV11-2 and TRBJ2-2; D uncertain. V lost 4 bases and J lost 0, with 12 bases in between. Germline CDR1 reads SGHAT; CDR2 reads FQNNGV. The CDR3 consists of 16 residues. The CDR3 loop reads CASSYRRFSNTGELFF. The CDR3 DNA reads as TGTGCCAGCAGCTACCGACGGTTCTCGAACACCGGGGAGCTGTTTTTT.

The chain carries TRBV7-3 and TRBJ1-1; 7 bases map to TRBD1. The CDR3 is 13 amino acids. Per the germline V gene, CDR1 is SGHTA and CDR2 is FQGTGA. The J segment lost 3 bases and the V segment lost 2 bases, leaving 0 bases of the junction unmatched. CDR3 sequence: CASSLQGDTEAFF. CDR3 bases: TGTGCCAGCAGCTTACAGGGGGACACTGAAGCTTTCTTT. Full variable domain (remainder filled in from reference TRBV7-3 and TRBJ1-1): GAGVSQTPSNKVTEKGKYVELRCDPISGHTALYWYRQSLGQGPEFLIYFQGTGAADDSGLPNDRFFAVRPEGSVSTLKIQRTERGDSAVYLCASSLQGDTEAFFGQGTRLTVV.

Note on this clone: This sample also contains other DNA sequences that code for the same CDR3. The chain recombines TRBV18 with TRBJ2-5; D remains ambiguous. Germline V gene data show CDR1 as KGHSH and CDR2 as LQKENI. The CDR3 extends over 12 amino acids. V shed 3 bases and J shed 4 bases, with 6 bases lying between them. CDR3 nucleotide sequence: TGTGCCAGCTCACCGCCCGGAGAGACCCAGTACTTC. Its translation is CASSPPGETQYF.

The chain recombines TRBV6-5 with TRBJ1-3; 9 bases are shared with TRBD1. The CDR3 has 14 residues. The ends lost 3 bases at V and 4 bases at J; junction bases unmatched: 1. The germline gives CDR1 MNHEY, CDR2 SVGAGI. The CDR3 loop is CASSYGTGGNTIYF. The CDR3 DNA follows: TGTGCCAGCAGTTATGGGACAGGGGGAAACACCATATATTTT.

The gene calls are TRBV4-1 and TRBJ2-1, with unresolved D. Between the trimmed V and J ends, which lost 0 bases and 2 bases, there was a span of 8 bases. CDR1 is MGHRA and CDR2 is YSYEKL in the germline V gene. The CDR3 spans 15 residues. The CDR3 here is CASSQEWGAYNEQFF. Written as DNA, the CDR3 is TGCGCCAGCAGCCAAGAGTGGGGTGCCTACAATGAGCAGTTCTTC.

The chain carries TRBV5-1 and TRBJ2-5; TRBD1 matches at 8 bases. This CDR3 region has 15 residues. Per the germline V gene, CDR1 is SGHRS and CDR2 is YFSETQ. V lost 2 bases, J lost 5 bases, and 8 bases stayed unmatched. The CDR3 DNA is TGCGCCAGCAGCTTCCAGGGGGCGGAAGGGGAGACCCAGTACTTC. It encodes CASSFQGAEGETQYF.

The chain has TRBV5-6 and TRBJ1-2, with 7 bases identical to TRBD1. The germline V gene has CDR1 SGHDT and CDR2 YYEEEE. V shed 0 bases, J shed 3 bases, and the junction held 2 bases outside the gene matches. CDR3 length equals 14 residues. The CDR3 sequence: CASSLVGQYYGYTF. CDR3 DNA: TGTGCCAGCAGCTTGGTGGGACAGTACTATGGCTACACCTTC.

This chain links TRBV5-1 with TRBJ2-7, with D possibly called TRBD1 or TRBD2 (5 bases each). Germline CDR1 reads SGHRS; CDR2 reads YFSETQ. V was trimmed by 0 bases and J by 3 bases, leaving 13 bases between them. There are 15 residues in the CDR3. DNA of the CDR3: TGCGCCAGCAGCTTGGGGGGGAGCGAGGGCTACGAGCAGTACTTC. Encoded protein: CASSLGGSEGYEQYF.

In its sample, this clone was seen a few times. This chain joins TRBV7-9 and TRBJ2-1, with 7 bases identical to TRBD2. CDR1 and CDR2 from the germline V gene are SEHNR and FQNEAQ (reference sequence). The trim removed 3 bases at V and 1 base at J, leaving 6 bases unmatched. The CDR3 is 16 residues long. This chain's CDR3 is CASSFTPGGSYNEQFF. DNA for the CDR3: TGTGCCAGCAGCTTTACCCCGGGGGGTTCCTACAATGAGCAGTTCTTC. Full variable domain (rest looked up from reference TRBV7-9 and TRBJ2-1): DTGVSQNPRHKITKRGQNVTFRCDPISEHNRLYWYRQTLGQGPEFLTYFQNEAQLEKSRLLSDRFSAERPKGSFSTLEIQRTEQGDSAMYLCASSFTPGGSYNEQFFGPGTRLTVL.

This clone turned up a few times. CDR3 loop: CASSLGASGASGNTIYF. As DNA, the CDR3 is TGTGCCAGCAGCTTAGGGGCCTCAGGGGCTAGTGGAAACACCATATATTTT. This sequence joins TRBV7-2 and TRBJ1-3; maybe TRBD1 (6 bases). The CDR3 has 17 residues. V was pared by 1 base and J by 3 bases, with 16 bases between. Germline V gene data show CDR1 as SGHTA and CDR2 as FQGNSA.

This rearrangement joins TRBV27 to TRBJ2-5; tentative D call: TRBD2 (6 bases). CDR3 length: 15 residues. CDR1 is MNHEY and CDR2 is SMNVEV in the germline V gene (reference sequence). The V and J ends lost 5 bases and 1 base respectively, with 14 bases between them. This CDR3 is CASSADGGSQETQYF. The CDR3 bases are TGTGCCAGCAGTGCCGACGGGGGATCCCAAGAGACCCAGTACTTC.

The gene calls are TRBV11-3 and TRBJ1-6; weak D call: TRBD1 (6 bases). CDR1 and CDR2 from the germline V gene are SGHNT and YENEEA. The CDR3 is 15 residues long. V was pared by 5 bases and J by 5 bases, with 13 bases between. The CDR3 here is CASSKQGKNNSPLHF. The CDR3 nucleotides read TGTGCCAGCAGCAAACAGGGTAAAAATAATTCACCCCTCCACTTT.

The V call is TRBV3-1 (or the pseudogene TRBV3-2), the J call TRBJ1-2; no clear D. CDR1 is LGHDT, CDR2 YNNKEL, per germline (reference sequence). Between the trimmed V and J ends, which lost 4 bases and 13 bases, there was a span of 13 bases. CDR3 length: 11 amino acids. The CDR3 DNA reads TGTGCCAGCAGCCTTGGAAGGGATAGCACCTTC. Protein product: CASSLGRDSTF.

In the case of this clone: The germline gene is not matched at one end of the junction; a read error may be the cause. This rearrangement joins TRBV2 to TRBJ1-2; TRBD1 agrees at 7 bases. The CDR3 has 14 amino acids. Germline loops: CDR1 SNHLY, CDR2 FYNNEI. The chain's CDR3 is CASSEGQVVSGYTF. The CDR3, as DNA: TGTGCCAGCAGCGAAGGACAGGTTGTCAGTGGCTACACCTTC.

The V call is TRBV2, the J call TRBJ1-2; D gene uncertain. Germline assignment: CDR1 SNHLY and CDR2 FYNNEI. Trimming removed 1 base from V and 5 bases from J, with 5 bases in between. The length of the CDR3 is 12 residues. CDR3 DNA: TGTGCCAGCAGTGAAGTCAGTTATGGCTACACCTTC. As protein: CASSEVSYGYTF.

The chain combines TRBV5-1 with TRBJ2-7; the D call may be TRBD1 or TRBD2 (5 bases each). V was pared by 4 bases and J by 9 bases, with 11 bases between. The CDR3 is 11 amino acids. Germline loops: CDR1 SGHRS, CDR2 YFSETQ. The CDR3 coding sequence is TGCGCCAGCAGCGGTGCCGGGGCGCAGTACTTC. This sequence encodes CASSGAGAQYF. The variable domain in full, with the rest retrieved from reference TRBV5-1 and TRBJ2-7, is KAGVTQTPRYLIKTRGQQVTLSCSPISGHRSVSWYQQTPGQGLQFLFEYFSETQRNKGNFPGRFSGRQFSNSRSEMNVSTLELGDSALYLCASSGAGAQYFGPGTRLTVT.

This clone came up a few times. In nucleotides, the CDR3 is TGTGCCAGCAGTGCGTACATGTACTACGAGCAGTACTTC. It is translated as CASSAYMYYEQYF. The J gene is TRBJ2-7, the V gene TRBV12-3 or TRBV12-4; D unclear. CDR3 length equals 13 residues. V lost 5 bases and J lost 3, with 11 bases in between.

The rearrangement joins TRBV2 to TRBJ1-2; maybe TRBD1 (5 bases). With 8 bases removed from V and 5 bases from J, the gap between germline ends came to 6 bases. The CDR3 totals 10 residues. CDR1 is SNHLY and CDR2 is FYNNEI in the germline V gene. The CDR3 region is CASGAYGYTF. CDR3 nucleotides: TGTGCCAGCGGGGCTTATGGCTACACCTTC.

The chain joins TRBV6-5 to TRBJ1-5; 10 bases match TRBD1. The CDR3 is made up of 15 amino acids. Germline V CDR1 and CDR2: MNHEY, SVGAGI. The V segment lost 7 bases and the J segment 7 bases; nucleotides outside the gene matches: 10. The DNA for the CDR3 is TGTGCCAGCAACTCCGGGACAGGGGTACGGCAGCCCCAGCATTTT. Its protein is CASNSGTGVRQPQHF.

This clone was detected a few times. The V and J genes are TRBV10-3 and TRBJ1-1; 11 nucleotides agree with TRBD1. The V and J ends lost 2 bases and 7 bases, in that order; junction bases with no gene match: 3. Germline values: CDR1 ENHRY, CDR2 SYGVKD. This CDR3 spans 14 amino acids. The CDR3 protein is CAISEGQGAHEAFF. The CDR3 nucleotides read TGTGCCATCAGTGAGGGACAGGGGGCGCATGAAGCTTTCTTT.

This chain uses TRBV27 with TRBJ1-2, with D tentatively TRBD1 (5 bases). Trimming shortened V by 6 bases and J by 4 bases, and 12 bases separated the two germline ends. This CDR3 contains 13 residues. CDR1 and CDR2 (germline): MNHEY, SMNVEV (reference sequence). CDR3 in amino acids: CASSRRGSYGYTF. As DNA, the CDR3 is TGTGCCAGCAGCAGGAGGGGTTCCTATGGCTACACCTTC.

The genes are TRBV7-9 and TRBJ2-7; the D gene is possibly TRBD1 (6 bases). The CDR3 runs to 14 residues. The ends were cut back, 3 bases at V and 1 base at J, with 10 bases in the middle. The germline V gene has CDR1 SEHNR and CDR2 FQNEAQ (reference sequence). The CDR3 DNA reads as TGTGCCAGCAGCTTTATCCAGGGGTCCTACGAGCAGTACTTC. The encoded protein is CASSFIQGSYEQYF.

This clone was detected once. The chain uses TRBV5-1 and TRBJ2-3; D gene uncertain. Germline V CDR1 and CDR2: SGHRS, YFSETQ. The CDR3 contains 13 residues. V was cut by 0 bases and J by 4 bases, with 6 bases left in between. The CDR3 is CASSLGLADTQYF. The CDR3 region has the DNA TGCGCCAGCAGCTTGGGGCTCGCAGATACGCAGTATTTT. The full variable domain, completed using reference TRBV5-1 and TRBJ2-3, is KAGVTQTPRYLIKTRGQQVTLSCSPISGHRSVSWYQQTPGQGLQFLFEYFSETQRNKGNFPGRFSGRQFSNSRSEMNVSTLELGDSALYLCASSLGLADTQYFGPGTRLTVL.

The chain combines TRBV28 with TRBJ1-5; D is ambiguous. V lost 11 bases and J 3 bases, leaving 11 bases between the germline ends. The CDR3 runs 12 residues. Germline V CDR1 and CDR2: MDHEN, SYDVKM. Written as DNA, the CDR3 is TGTGCCTCACGGGCAACCAATCAGCCCCAGCATTTT. Amino acids: CASRATNQPQHF.

CDR3 bases: TGTGCCAGCAGCCAAGGATACTCGGCGCAGTACTTC. It yields the protein CASSQGYSAQYF. The chain joins TRBV3-1 (or the pseudogene TRBV3-2) to TRBJ2-7; D is ambiguous. CDR3 size: 12 residues. V gave up 1 base and J gave up 9 bases, with 10 bases separating them. Germline-derived CDR1 and CDR2 are LGHDT and YNNKEL (reference sequence).